Following are 21 T cell receptor beta chains from one sample sequenced in a study of T cells after yellow fever vaccination. In TCRdb, the 5' RACE reads were re-called with MiXCR into one record per CDR3 protein. Of hundreds of thousands of distinct CDR3 sequences detected, around 4.9% appear once; the ten largest clones hold less than 3.5%. The material was CD4+ T cells sorted from PBMCs, obtained on the day of the yellow fever booster vaccination. These receptors all stem from a man younger than 30 who received the YFV17D yellow fever vaccine.

The V and J genes are TRBV19 and TRBJ2-2, with TRBD1 matching over 7 bases. With 8 bases clipped from V and 6 bases from J, the junction kept 9 bases outside the gene matches. Germline CDR1 reads LNHDA; CDR2 reads SQIVND (reference sequence). CDR3 size: 14 residues. CDR3 DNA sequence: TGTGCCAGTGAGACAGGGCCGAGGGCCGGGGAGCTGTTTTTT. It translates to CASETGPRAGELFF.

The chain combines TRBV7-9 with TRBJ2-5, with D perhaps matching TRBD1 (5 bases). CDR1 SEHNR and CDR2 FQNEAQ come from the germline V gene (reference sequence). The CDR3 is 13 residues long. V was trimmed by 5 bases and J by 2 bases, leaving 9 bases between them. CDR3 sequence: CASSGAAQETQYF. For the CDR3, the DNA is TGTGCCAGCAGCGGGGCCGCTCAAGAGACCCAGTACTTC. The full variable domain, in which reference TRBV7-9 and TRBJ2-5 provide the parts outside the CDR3, is DTGVSQNPRHKITKRGQNVTFRCDPISEHNRLYWYRQTLGQGPEFLTYFQNEAQLEKSRLLSDRFSAERPKGSFSTLEIQRTEQGDSAMYLCASSGAAQETQYFGPGTRLLVL.

CDR3 bases: TGTGCCAGCAGCGGTCCCAACAGGGCAGGGGGTGAAAAACTGTTTTTT. Its protein product is CASSGPNRAGGEKLFF. This chain uses TRBV9 with TRBJ1-4; TRBD1 agrees at 7 bases. The CDR3 length is 16 residues. Germline V gene lookup returns CDR1 SGDLS and CDR2 YYNGEE. The V segment lost 3 bases and the J segment 7 bases; nucleotides outside the gene matches: 12. Full variable domain (outside the CDR3, taken from reference TRBV9 and TRBJ1-4): DSGVTQTPKHLITATGQRVTLRCSPRSGDLSVYWYQQSLDQGLQFLIQYYNGEERAKGNILERFSAQQFPDLHSELNLSSLELGDSALYFCASSGPNRAGGEKLFFGSGTQLSVL.

The chain combines TRBV7-3 with TRBJ2-3; TRBD2 agrees at 8 bases. Unmatched junction bases numbered 5, after V lost 5 bases and J lost 4 bases. The CDR3 loop spans 14 amino acids. The germline gives CDR1 SGHTA, CDR2 FQGTGA. The CDR3 sequence: CASSPGGAPDTQYF. Written as DNA, the CDR3 is TGTGCCAGCAGCCCCGGGGGGGCCCCAGATACGCAGTATTTT.

There are many counts of this clonotype. The chain employs TRBV11-2 and TRBJ2-5; no reliable D call. Germline V CDR1 and CDR2: SGHAT, FQNNGV. This CDR3 is 13 amino acids long. V lost 3 bases and J 5 bases, leaving 10 bases between the germline ends. The CDR3 region is CASSFGVEETQYF. CDR3 DNA sequence: TGTGCCAGCAGCTTTGGTGTGGAGGAGACCCAGTACTTC.

This clonotype was counted many times. As DNA, the CDR3 is TGTGCCATCAGTACTGGGACAACTAGCACAGATACGCAGTATTTT. Protein: CAISTGTTSTDTQYF. This chain joins TRBV10-3 and TRBJ2-3; a possible D gene is TRBD1 (6 bases). CDR1 ENHRY and CDR2 SYGVKD come from the germline V gene. This CDR3 has 15 residues. Deletions cut 5 bases from V and 0 bases from J, with 12 bases between.

This clonotype has only a few counts. Its ends do not fully match the called genes, so a read error is possible. The chain employs TRBV6-1 and TRBJ2-7, with D possibly being TRBD2 (6 bases). The CDR3 extends over 14 amino acids. Germline lookup yields CDR1 MNHNS and CDR2 SASEGT. The CDR3 here is CASSPGLASAEWDF. The DNA of the CDR3 is TGTGCCAGCAGCCCAGGCCTGGCTAGCGCGGAGTGGGACTTC.

This clonotype was picked up many times. CDR3 loop: CSPGGGGGELFF. The CDR3 DNA sequence: TGCAGTCCAGGCGGGGGGGGCGGGGAGCTGTTTTTT. The rearrangement joins TRBV20-1 to TRBJ2-2, with 9 bases that match TRBD2. The CDR3 extends over 12 amino acids. J was trimmed by 7 bases and V by 8 bases; bases with no gene match: 5. The V gene's germline CDR1 is DFQATT and CDR2 SNEGSKA (reference sequence).

At least ten counts were recorded for this clonotype. The chain carries TRBV7-9 and TRBJ2-1; D may be TRBD1 (6 bases). The CDR3 is 14 residues long. Germline V CDR1 and CDR2: SEHNR, FQNEAQ (reference sequence). With 8 bases removed from V and 6 bases from J, the gap between germline ends came to 17 bases. The CDR3 protein is CASSWGPIANEQFF. The CDR3, as DNA: TGTGCCAGCTCTTGGGGGCCGATCGCCAATGAGCAGTTCTTC.

This clonotype was detected many times. The chain carries TRBV4-1 and TRBJ2-4; possibly TRBD1 for D (5 bases). Germline CDR1 MGHRA, CDR2 YSYEKL. Trimming removed 3 bases from V and 0 bases from J, with 18 bases in between. CDR3 length equals 18 residues. CDR3 in DNA: TGCGCCAGCAGCCATAGCCTTCTCCCAGGGCTAGCCAAAAACATTCAGTACTTC. Protein: CASSHSLLPGLAKNIQYF.

V usage is TRBV4-1 and J usage is TRBJ1-5; maybe TRBD1 (5 bases). V lost 0 bases and J 3 bases, leaving 12 bases between the germline ends. The germline V gene encodes CDR1 MGHRA and CDR2 YSYEKL. The CDR3 length is 16 residues. CDR3 amino acids: CASSQEGGAYNQPQHF. CDR3 in DNA: TGCGCCAGCAGCCAAGAGGGAGGGGCCTACAATCAGCCCCAGCATTTT.

In its sample, this clonotype was seen a few times. The V gene is TRBV15, the J gene TRBJ2-3; 8 bases align to TRBD1. Looked up from germline, CDR1 is LNHNV and CDR2 is YYDKDF (reference sequence). This CDR3 comprises 15 residues. Trimming removed 3 bases from V and 5 bases from J; junction bases left unmatched: 7. The CDR3 is CATSRLQGVGDTQYF. For the CDR3, the DNA is TGTGCCACCAGCAGGTTACAGGGGGTGGGAGATACGCAGTATTTT.

The J gene is TRBJ2-7, the V gene TRBV21-1; TRBD2 is the table's D call and was not checked against the DNA. TRBV21-1 is a recognized pseudogene. The CDR3 runs 15 residues. This CDR3 reads CANSGRGLFPYEQYF. For the CDR3, the DNA is TGTGCCAACTCGGGTAGGGGCCTTTTCCCCTACGAGCAGTACTTC.

This chain joins TRBV6-2 or TRBV6-3 and TRBJ2-6; D perhaps matches TRBD2 (5 bases). Germline-derived CDR1 and CDR2 are MNHEY and SVGEGT. The CDR3 consists of 15 residues. The V and J ends lost 10 bases and 0 bases respectively, with 13 bases between them. CDR3 protein: CAIRGGFSGANVLTF. Written as DNA, the CDR3 is TGTGCCATCCGGGGTGGATTCTCTGGGGCCAACGTCCTGACTTTC.

There are a few counts of this clonotype. This sequence joins TRBV6-2 or TRBV6-3 and TRBJ1-1; tentative D call: TRBD1 (6 bases). Looked up from germline, CDR1 is MNHEY and CDR2 is SVGEGT. V was shortened by 4 bases and J by 3 bases, with 15 bases between the two germline ends. The CDR3 runs 15 residues. CDR3 in DNA: TGTGCCAGCAGTTCTCCCCCCTACAGGGACACTGAAGCTTTCTTT. It is translated as CASSSPPYRDTEAFF.

Ten or more counts support this clonotype. This sequence joins TRBV7-2 and TRBJ2-5, with no clear D. V gave up 4 bases and J gave up 5 bases, with 14 bases separating them. This CDR3 has 14 amino acids. Germline CDR1 SGHTA, CDR2 FQGNSA. CDR3 amino acids: CASSSPSLVETQYF. The CDR3, as DNA: TGTGCCAGCAGCTCGCCGTCCCTAGTCGAGACCCAGTACTTC.

The chain is built from TRBV7-2 and TRBJ1-4; 7 nucleotides agree with TRBD1. Germline V lookup: CDR1 SGHTA, CDR2 FQGNSA. The CDR3 has 16 residues. V lost 3 bases, J lost 0 bases, and 4 bases stayed unmatched. CDR3 loop: CASSFGGTATNEKLFF. DNA for the CDR3: TGTGCCAGCAGCTTTGGAGGGACAGCAACTAATGAAAAACTGTTTTTT. The full variable domain, its missing parts supplied by reference TRBV7-2 and TRBJ1-4, is GAGVSQSPSNKVTEKGKDVELRCDPISGHTALYWYRQSLGQGLEFLIYFQGNSAPDKSGLPSDRFSAERTGGSVSTLTIQRTQQEDSAVYLCASSFGGTATNEKLFFGSGTQLSVL.

This clonotype has only a few counts. The chain couples TRBV7-9 to TRBJ2-6, with 10 nucleotides matching TRBD1. V dropped 0 bases and J dropped 0; count of bases not matched to a gene: 5. The CDR3 sequence is 19 residues long. CDR1 is SEHNR, CDR2 FQNEAQ, per germline (reference sequence). CDR3 nucleotides: TGTGCCAGCAGCTTAGCGGGGACAGGGGTCGACTCTGGGGCCAACGTCCTGACTTTC. It yields the protein CASSLAGTGVDSGANVLTF. The entire variable domain, with the rest obtained from reference TRBV7-9 and TRBJ2-6, is as follows: DTGVSQNPRHKITKRGQNVTFRCDPISEHNRLYWYRQTLGQGPEFLTYFQNEAQLEKSRLLSDRFSAERPKGSFSTLEIQRTEQGDSAMYLCASSLAGTGVDSGANVLTFGAGSRLTVL.

Ten or more counts support this clonotype. This chain joins TRBV7-9 and TRBJ2-3, with 7 bases fitting TRBD1. This CDR3 spans 15 amino acids. The J segment lost 3 bases and the V segment lost 5 bases, leaving 8 bases of the junction unmatched. CDR1 is SEHNR and CDR2 is FQNEAQ in the germline V gene (reference sequence). The DNA of the CDR3 is TGTGCCAGCAGCCAGGGGGTCGAATTGACAGATACGCAGTATTTT. This sequence encodes CASSQGVELTDTQYF.

Only a few counts were recorded for this clonotype. The chain combines TRBV28 with TRBJ1-5, with D maybe TRBD1 (5 bases). Germline-derived CDR1 and CDR2 are MDHEN and SYDVKM. This CDR3 has 16 residues. The germline V and J ends were trimmed by 3 bases and 0 bases, with 12 bases remaining between them. In nucleotides, the CDR3 is TGTGCCAGCAGTTTGGCGGGAAGGGGTAGCAATCAGCCCCAGCATTTT. Translated: CASSLAGRGSNQPQHF.

The chain combines TRBV10-3 with TRBJ1-2, with D perhaps matching TRBD1 (6 bases). This CDR3 is 14 amino acids long. Deletions cut 4 bases from V and 7 bases from J, with 16 bases between. From germline, CDR1 is ENHRY and CDR2 SYGVKD. CDR3: CAISGRASRGGYTF. CDR3 DNA: TGTGCCATCAGTGGTCGGGCCTCCAGGGGTGGCTACACCTTC.